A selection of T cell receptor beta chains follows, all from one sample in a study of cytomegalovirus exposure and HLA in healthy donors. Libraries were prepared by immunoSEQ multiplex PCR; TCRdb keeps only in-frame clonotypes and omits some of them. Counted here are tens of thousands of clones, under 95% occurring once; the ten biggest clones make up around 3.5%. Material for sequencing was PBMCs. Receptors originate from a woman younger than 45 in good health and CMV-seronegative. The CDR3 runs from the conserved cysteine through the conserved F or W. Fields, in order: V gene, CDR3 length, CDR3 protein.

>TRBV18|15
CASSPSQGLGDTQYF
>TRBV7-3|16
CASSLNRVVGTGELFF
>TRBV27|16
CASSLEASGRTGELFF
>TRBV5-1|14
CASSREGAAYEQYF
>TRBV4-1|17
CASSHHGTSGSTDTQYF
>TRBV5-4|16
CASSLLGTGRDTEAFF
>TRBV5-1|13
CASSLEARAVLTF
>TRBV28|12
CVSGGQDYEQYF
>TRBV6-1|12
CASWDRPYEQYF
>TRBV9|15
CASSVEGASGNTIYF
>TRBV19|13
CASSGPSGNTIYF
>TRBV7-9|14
CASILTGATGELFF
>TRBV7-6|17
CASSSRTGGSGSNEQFF
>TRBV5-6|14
CASSLSGESYEQYF
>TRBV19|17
CASSMTPDRVINQPQHF
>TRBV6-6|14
CASSLSNSGTEAFF
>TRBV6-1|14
CASSDLRTGKGYTF
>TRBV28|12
CASSRTYTEAFF
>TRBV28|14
CASSSGLVPYEQYF
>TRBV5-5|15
CASSYQTGGREKLFF